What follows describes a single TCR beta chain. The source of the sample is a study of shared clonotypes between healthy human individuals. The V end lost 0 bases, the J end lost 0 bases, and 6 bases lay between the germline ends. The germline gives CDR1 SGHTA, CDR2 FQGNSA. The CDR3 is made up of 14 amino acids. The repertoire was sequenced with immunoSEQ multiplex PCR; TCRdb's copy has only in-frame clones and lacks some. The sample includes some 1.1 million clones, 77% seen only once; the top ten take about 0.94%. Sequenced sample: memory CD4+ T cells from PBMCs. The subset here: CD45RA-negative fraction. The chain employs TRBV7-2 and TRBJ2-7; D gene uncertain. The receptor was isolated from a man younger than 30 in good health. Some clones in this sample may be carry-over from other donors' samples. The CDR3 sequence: CASSLAVDSYEQYF. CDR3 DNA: TGTGCCAGCAGCTTAGCGGTCGACTCCTACGAGCAGTACTTC.